These 24 T cell receptor beta chains came from one sample sequenced in a study of beta chain features in type 1 diabetes (dated by TCRdb to between 2017 and 2018). Libraries were constructed by the immunoSEQ multiplex PCR assay. The entire isolated RNA was reverse transcribed using the High Capacity cDNA Reverse Transcription Kit, and thus expressed TCRB transcripts were sequenced. This is the immuneACCESS table as TCRdb keeps it, with only in-frame sequences that have V and J called. A part of the clones is gone; compared with another copy, unresolved V genes explain less than half, and the rest is unexplained. The sample profile shows some 400,000 clones; less than 15% of them were found once. Roughly 0.019% of the sample is in the top ten clones. Sequenced input: naive CD4+ T cells from blood. Explained via the paper, the cell subset or site label denotes: true naive CD4+ T cells. These receptors all come from a woman between 18 and 30 years old in good health.

This clone was picked up a small number of times. J is TRBJ1-4 and V is TRBV2, with 8 bases lining up with TRBD1. CDR1 is SNHLY, CDR2 FYNNEI, per germline. J gave up 11 bases and V 6 bases, and 8 bases lay outside the gene matches. The CDR3 length is 13 residues. The CDR3 protein is CASSDRGGEKLFF. The CDR3 coding sequence is TGTGCCAGCAGCGACAGGGGTGGAGAGAAACTGTTTTTT.

This chain uses TRBV5-4 with TRBJ2-1, with 13 bases that match TRBD2. Germline V gene lookup returns CDR1 SGHNT and CDR2 YYREEE (reference sequence). The CDR3 is 16 amino acids. Trimming cost V 4 bases and J 4 bases; bases outside gene matches: 5. The CDR3 bases are TGTGCCAGCAGCCCACGGACTAGCGGGAGTTACAATGAGCAGTTCTTC. Protein sequence: CASSPRTSGSYNEQFF.

This chain uses TRBV5-6 with TRBJ1-1; tentatively, D is TRBD1 (6 bases). Germline-derived CDR1 and CDR2 are SGHDT and YYEEEE. Between the trimmed V and J ends, which lost 2 bases and 3 bases, there was a span of 11 bases. CDR3 length equals 14 residues. CDR3 in DNA: TGTGCCAGCAGCTTATGGGGGCACGACACTGAAGCTTTCTTT. It translates to CASSLWGHDTEAFF.

This clone was counted a few times. J is TRBJ2-1 and V is TRBV28; 10 positions agree with TRBD2. The germline V gene encodes CDR1 MDHEN and CDR2 SYDVKM. Trimming at V came to 3 bases and at J to 5 bases, leaving 1 base not matched to a gene. The CDR3 runs to 14 residues. As DNA, the CDR3 is TGTGCCAGCAGTTTGGGACTAGCGAACAATGAGCAGTTCTTC. This translates into CASSLGLANNEQFF.

The V call is TRBV18, the J call TRBJ2-1, with 8 bases that match TRBD2. Losses at the gene ends were 3 bases for V and 6 bases for J; bases not matched to a gene: 7. The CDR3 spans 15 residues. Germline-derived CDR1 and CDR2 are KGHSH and LQKENI. This CDR3 reads CASSPGLARGNEQFF. The CDR3 nucleotides are TGTGCCAGCTCACCTGGACTAGCCCGGGGCAATGAGCAGTTCTTC.

This clone was seen a handful of times. The CDR3 sequence is CATSRDSRGGNQPQHF. CDR3 DNA: TGTGCCACCAGCAGAGATTCCAGGGGTGGCAATCAGCCCCAGCATTTT. The gene calls are TRBV15 and TRBJ1-5, with D perhaps matching TRBD1 (6 bases). V was pared by 0 bases and J by 2 bases, with 11 bases between. Germline loops: CDR1 LNHNV, CDR2 YYDKDF (reference sequence). The CDR3 covers 16 residues.

The sample holds a few counts of this clone. The chain uses TRBV9 and TRBJ2-5; 7 positions match TRBD1. The CDR3 runs to 14 residues. Trimming removed 0 bases from V and 3 bases from J; junction bases left unmatched: 2. Germline CDR1 reads SGDLS; CDR2 reads YYNGEE. CDR3 protein: CASSVAGGKETQYF. CDR3 in DNA: TGTGCCAGCAGCGTAGCAGGGGGTAAAGAGACCCAGTACTTC.

Only a few counts were recorded for this clone. The chain links TRBV30 to TRBJ2-7; tentatively, D is TRBD2 (6 bases). The CDR3 sequence is 14 residues long. V was cut by 1 base and J by 2 bases, with 12 bases left in between. From germline, CDR1 is GTSNPN and CDR2 SVGIG (reference sequence). CDR3 in amino acids: CAWSGRETTYEQYF. DNA of the CDR3: TGTGCCTGGAGTGGGAGGGAGACAACCTACGAGCAGTACTTC. The variable domain in full, completed from reference TRBV30 and TRBJ2-7, reads SQTIHQWPATLVQPVGSPLSLECTVEGTSNPNLYWYRQAAGRGLQLLFYSVGIGQISSEVPQNLSASRPQDRQFILSSKKLLLSDSGFYLCAWSGRETTYEQYFGPGTRLTVT.

A few counts support this clone. The rearrangement uses TRBV19 and TRBJ1-5; perhaps TRBD1 as D (5 bases). Per the germline V gene, CDR1 is LNHDA and CDR2 is SQIVND (reference sequence). V shed 6 bases and J shed 9 bases, with 15 bases lying between them. This CDR3 comprises 13 residues. CDR3 coding DNA: TGTGCCAGTAGGTCGCAGGGAGGTTTGCCCCAGCATTTT. Encoded protein: CASRSQGGLPQHF.

The CDR3 DNA reads TGTGCCAGCAGCTTACAGGGGATGAACACTGAAGCTTTCTTT. It is translated as CASSLQGMNTEAFF. The V gene is TRBV7-9, the J gene TRBJ1-1, with a weak D call TRBD1 (6 bases). The CDR3 length is 14 residues. CDR1 is SEHNR, CDR2 FQNEAQ, per germline (reference sequence). Trimming took 2 bases from V and 0 from J, leaving 7 bases between them.

The chain joins TRBV7-8 to TRBJ1-1; tentative D call: TRBD1 (5 bases). The germline CDR1 and CDR2 sequences are SGHVS and FQNEAQ. The CDR3 is 14 amino acids. V gave up 5 bases and J gave up 3 bases, with 13 bases separating them. CDR3 in amino acids: CASSSDRKYTEAFF. The CDR3 coding sequence is TGTGCCAGCAGCAGTGACAGAAAGTACACTGAAGCTTTCTTT.

The chain recombines TRBV18 with TRBJ2-7, with TRBD2 matching 15 bases. CDR1 is KGHSH and CDR2 is LQKENI in the germline V gene. J was trimmed by 6 bases and V by 6 bases; bases with no gene match: 6. The CDR3 length is 15 residues. This CDR3 is CASSLGLAGGGEQYF. CDR3 coding DNA: TGTGCCAGCTCCCTCGGACTAGCGGGAGGGGGCGAGCAGTACTTC.

The chain has TRBV7-9 and TRBJ2-3, with TRBD1 matching 7 bases. The CDR3 length is 16 residues. The germline gives CDR1 SEHNR, CDR2 FQNEAQ (reference sequence). V lost 2 bases to trimming and J lost 6 bases; unmatched junction nucleotides: 11. The CDR3 bases are TGTGCCAGCAGCTTATTCGGACAGGCCCGCTCCGATACGCAGTATTTT. Its protein product is CASSLFGQARSDTQYF.

The genes are TRBV29-1 and TRBJ2-1; 11 bases align to TRBD2. Unmatched junction bases numbered 17, after V lost 6 bases and J lost 4 bases. The CDR3 contains 18 residues. Germline V gives CDR1 SQVTM, CDR2 ANQGSEA. CDR3 bases: TGCAGCGTGGCCGGGACTAGCGGAAGGAGCAGGATGTACAATGAGCAGTTCTTC. As protein: CSVAGTSGRSRMYNEQFF.

There are a few counts of this clone. The chain employs TRBV15 and TRBJ1-2, with a possible D match to TRBD1 (6 bases). Trimming cost V 5 bases and J 1 base, with 8 bases left between them. In germline, CDR1 is LNHNV, CDR2 YYDKDF (reference sequence). The CDR3 spans 13 residues. CDR3 sequence reads: CATSGQINYGYTF. DNA for the CDR3: TGTGCCACCAGCGGACAGATTAACTATGGCTACACCTTC.

This clone turned up a few times. CDR3: CASSSEGSSYNEQFF. CDR3 nucleotides: TGCGCCAGCAGCTCCGAGGGTAGCTCCTACAATGAGCAGTTCTTC. This chain connects TRBV5-1 to TRBJ2-1; tentatively, D is TRBD2 (5 bases). The germline V and J ends were trimmed by 3 bases and 0 bases, with 10 bases remaining between them. The CDR3 runs to 15 residues. CDR1 is SGHRS and CDR2 is YFSETQ in the germline V gene.

Concerning this clone itself: At the DNA level, this CDR3 is encoded by other sequences in the same sample as well. The V call is TRBV9, the J call TRBJ1-2; D is undetermined. Trimming cost V 4 bases and J 2 bases, with 12 bases left between them. CDR3 length: 14 residues. CDR1 is SGDLS, CDR2 YYNGEE, per germline. CDR3 DNA sequence: TGTGCCAGCAGCAGTCGAGGCGGGAACTATGGCTACACCTTC. Amino acid sequence: CASSSRGGNYGYTF.

This clone showed up just a few times. The chain has TRBV18 and TRBJ2-7; the D is unclear. CDR3 size: 15 residues. CDR1 is KGHSH and CDR2 is LQKENI in the germline V gene. Trimming stripped 0 bases from V and 4 bases from J, with 13 bases between. The CDR3 loop reads CASSPPFPAEYEQYF. In nucleotides, the CDR3 is TGTGCCAGCTCACCACCGTTTCCTGCAGAATACGAGCAGTACTTC.

To note about this clone: Other DNA sequences within the sample encode an identical CDR3. This sequence joins TRBV9 and TRBJ2-1, with 10 bases matching TRBD2. V trimming: 0 bases; J trimming: 10 bases; junction bases outside the gene matches: 7. CDR1 is SGDLS and CDR2 is YYNGEE in the germline V gene. The CDR3 runs 15 residues. CDR3 region: CASSVVAGGPNEQFF. Written as DNA, the CDR3 is TGTGCCAGCAGCGTAGTAGCGGGAGGCCCCAACGAGCAGTTCTTC.

V is TRBV5-4 and J is TRBJ2-4; TRBD2 matches 9 bases. Germline values: CDR1 SGHNT, CDR2 YYREEE (reference sequence). CDR3 length: 15 residues. V gave up 1 base and J gave up 7 bases; unmatched junction bases: 6. CDR3 loop: CASSLQGLAPNIQYF. CDR3 coding DNA: TGTGCCAGCAGCTTGCAGGGACTAGCACCGAACATTCAGTACTTC. Full variable domain (rest looked up from reference TRBV5-4 and TRBJ2-4): ETGVTQSPTHLIKTRGQQVTLRCSSQSGHNTVSWYQQALGQGPQFIFQYYREEENGRGNFPPRFSGLQFPNYSSELNVNALELDDSALYLCASSLQGLAPNIQYFGAGTRLSVL.

This chain uses TRBV4-3 with TRBJ2-4; 9 nucleotides align to TRBD1. The length of the CDR3 is 16 residues. V was pared by 1 base and J by 6 bases, with 7 bases of the junction left unmatched. Germline CDR1 LGHNA, CDR2 YSLEER. CDR3 coding DNA: TGCGCCAGCAGCCAAGCTGGGGGACAGGGTCCAAACATTCAGTACTTC. Translating it yields CASSQAGGQGPNIQYF.

The chain is built from TRBV29-1 and TRBJ2-1, with TRBD2 matching 11 bases. CDR3 size: 19 residues. The trim removed 3 bases at V and 0 bases at J, leaving 13 bases unmatched. Germline CDR1 is SQVTM and CDR2 is ANQGSEA. The chain's CDR3 is CSVETFPGLAANSYNEQFF. DNA of the CDR3: TGCAGCGTTGAGACGTTTCCGGGACTAGCGGCCAACTCCTACAATGAGCAGTTCTTC.

This clone was detected only a few times. The CDR3 region has the DNA TGTGCCAGCTCGCCGACTATGTCTAGCACAGATACGCAGTATTTT. This encodes CASSPTMSSTDTQYF. The gene calls are TRBV18 and TRBJ2-3, with a tentative D call TRBD2 (5 bases). The CDR3 consists of 15 residues. Germline V CDR1 and CDR2: KGHSH, LQKENI. Trimming shortened V by 6 bases and J by 0 bases, and 13 bases separated the two germline ends.

The genes are TRBV10-3 and TRBJ2-7; 7 bases match TRBD2. V gave up 4 bases and J gave up 5 bases; unmatched junction bases: 8. This CDR3 is 14 amino acids long. Looked up from germline, CDR1 is ENHRY and CDR2 is SYGVKD. The CDR3 DNA reads as TGTGCCATCAGTGGAAGCGGGAATCTCAACGAGCAGTACTTC. Protein: CAISGSGNLNEQYF.